This T cell receptor (beta chain) emerged from a study of blood T cell repertoires in COVID-19. About the research overall: Acute and convalescent COVID-19 specimens originated in the United States, Italy and Spain. PBMCs, B-cell-depleted T cells, or T cells were the source of the cDNA or gDNA that made up the material.

Trimming removed 5 bases at V and 1 base at J, with 8 bases between. The CDR3 covers 13 residues. As processed by the authors: Counts of nucleated cells, estimated from reference gene primer amplification, were obtained. This table comes from immunoSEQ multiplex PCR, and its TCRdb copy is limited to in-frame clones, with some not included. V and J calls and clone size are given by that table; D and trimming were obtained from the DNA. The repertoire consists of 250,000 to 300,000 clones, with 65% to 90% occurring once and the leading ten covering under 15%. Enrollment of patients from Seattle took place during active infection, with longitudinal follow-up.

This rearrangement joins TRBV12-3 or TRBV12-4 to TRBJ1-1, with unresolved D. Sequencing used peripheral blood. The clonotype was recovered from a woman in her 70s with COVID-19, enrolled during active disease. The CDR3 region is CASSIDGNTEAFF. In DNA, the CDR3 is TGTGCCAGCAGTATAGACGGGAACACTGAAGCTTTCTTT.